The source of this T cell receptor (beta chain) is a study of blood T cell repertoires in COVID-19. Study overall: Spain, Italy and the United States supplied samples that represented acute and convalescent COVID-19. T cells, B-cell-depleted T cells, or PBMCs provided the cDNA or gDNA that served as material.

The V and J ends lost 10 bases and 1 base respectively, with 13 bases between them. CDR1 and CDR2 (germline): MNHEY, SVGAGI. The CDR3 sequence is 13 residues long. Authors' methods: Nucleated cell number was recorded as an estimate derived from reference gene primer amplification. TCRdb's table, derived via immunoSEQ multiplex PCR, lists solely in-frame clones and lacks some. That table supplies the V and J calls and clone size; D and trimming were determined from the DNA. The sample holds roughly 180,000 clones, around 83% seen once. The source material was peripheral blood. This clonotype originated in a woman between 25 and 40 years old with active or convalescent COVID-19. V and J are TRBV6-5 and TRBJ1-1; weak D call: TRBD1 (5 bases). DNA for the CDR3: TGTGCCACTACCTGGGGGGGGAACACTGAAGCTTTCTTT. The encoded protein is CATTWGGNTEAFF.